This T cell receptor (beta chain) is drawn from a study of blood T cell repertoires in COVID-19. Across the whole study: Sample material is recorded as cDNA or gDNA derived from T cells, B-cell-depleted T cells, or PBMCs.

During active infection, Seattle patients enrolled and were then monitored through disease. There are 15 residues in the CDR3. Germline CDR1 SEHNR, CDR2 FQNEAQ (reference sequence). V dropped 5 bases and J dropped 5; count of bases not matched to a gene: 5. Per the authors' pipeline: Researchers report that nucleated cell counts were estimated from reference gene primer amplification. Produced via immunoSEQ multiplex PCR; TCRdb's table is partial and in-frame only. V and J calls and clone size are copied from that table; D and trimming were computed from the DNA. The sample holds around 200,000 clones; 75% to 85% are singletons and the top ten take almost 6%.

The specimen sequenced was peripheral blood. This clonotype originated in a woman between 40 and 50 years old with COVID-19, enrolled during active disease. V usage is TRBV7-9 and J usage is TRBJ2-7; 14 bases fit TRBD2. CDR3 DNA: TGTGCCAGCAGCCTGACTAGCGGGAGGGTCGACGAGCAGTACTTC. This sequence encodes CASSLTSGRVDEQYF.